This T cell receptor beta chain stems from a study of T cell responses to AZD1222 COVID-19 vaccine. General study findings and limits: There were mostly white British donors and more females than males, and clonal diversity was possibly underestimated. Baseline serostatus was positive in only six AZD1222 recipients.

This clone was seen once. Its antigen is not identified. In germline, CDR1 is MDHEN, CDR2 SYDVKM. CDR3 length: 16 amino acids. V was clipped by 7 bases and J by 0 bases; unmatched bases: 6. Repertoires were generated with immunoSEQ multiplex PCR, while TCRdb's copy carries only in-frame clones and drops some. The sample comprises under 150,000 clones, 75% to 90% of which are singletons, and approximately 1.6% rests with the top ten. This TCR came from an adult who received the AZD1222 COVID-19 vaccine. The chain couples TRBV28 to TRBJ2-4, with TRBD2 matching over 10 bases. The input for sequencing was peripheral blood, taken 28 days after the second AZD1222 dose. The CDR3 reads CASTSGRRGAKNIQYF. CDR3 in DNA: TGTGCCAGCACTAGCGGGAGAAGGGGAGCCAAAAACATTCAGTACTTC.